The 15 T cell receptor beta chains presented below share a single source sample, sequenced in a study of OX40 agonist ivuxolimab in advanced cancers. Libraries were made using the immunoSEQ multiplex PCR assay. The source is immuneACCESS, and TCRdb retained only in-frame sequences with V and J called. Part of the clones is not carried over; for the studies checked, unresolved V genes explain less than half of this, and the remainder is unexplained. The sample includes approximately 30,000 clones, with more than 70% observed a single time. The ten largest clonotypes hold 22% of the sample. The material was CD4+ or CD8+ T cells sorted from blood, obtained in a trial of the OX40 agonist ivuxolimab. Receptors were obtained from an adult with an advanced solid tumor such as melanoma, head and neck, liver or kidney cancer.

The V and J genes are TRBV7-9 and TRBJ2-5; 8 bases line up with TRBD2. Germline CDR1 is SEHNR and CDR2 is FQNEAQ (reference sequence). V lost 5 bases, J lost 5 bases, and 13 bases stayed unmatched. There are 16 residues in the CDR3. CDR3: CASSPPGREGLETQYF. The CDR3 DNA reads TGTGCCAGCAGCCCCCCCGGACGGGAGGGCCTCGAGACCCAGTACTTC.

The V call is TRBV7-6, the J call TRBJ2-1; no definite D call. The length of the CDR3 is 14 residues. V lost 2 bases, J lost 6 bases, and 11 bases lay in between. CDR1 is SGHVS and CDR2 is FNYEAQ in the germline V gene. The CDR3 loop reads CASSLRYLGNEQFF. For the CDR3, the DNA is TGTGCCAGCAGCTTAAGGTACCTGGGCAATGAGCAGTTCTTC.

This chain connects TRBV9 to TRBJ2-5; D not certain. V lost 4 bases and J lost 9, with 13 bases in between. Germline-derived CDR1 and CDR2 are SGDLS and YYNGEE. This CDR3 has 12 amino acids. The CDR3 spells CASSSTGSAQYF. Written as DNA, the CDR3 is TGTGCCAGCAGCTCCACGGGTTCGGCCCAGTACTTC.

In nucleotides, the CDR3 is TGTGCCAAATATCGGCCGGGACTAGCGGGAGCCGTTCCCTCAGAGACCCAGTACTTC. This sequence encodes CAKYRPGLAGAVPSETQYF. The V gene is TRBV28, the J gene TRBJ2-5; 14 bases match TRBD2. CDR3 length equals 19 residues. The ends lost 10 bases at V and 4 bases at J; junction bases unmatched: 20. Germline loops: CDR1 MDHEN, CDR2 SYDVKM.

The genes are TRBV7-9 and TRBJ2-2; tentatively, D is TRBD2 (5 bases). V dropped 4 bases and J dropped 5 bases, with 11 bases sitting between them. This CDR3 comprises 14 residues. Germline V gene sequence: CDR1 SEHNR, CDR2 FQNEAQ (reference sequence). CDR3 protein: CASSYDPGTGELFF. The CDR3 coding sequence is TGTGCCAGCAGCTATGACCCGGGGACCGGGGAGCTGTTTTTT.

The V and J genes are TRBV18 and TRBJ2-1; D remains ambiguous. CDR1 and CDR2 from the germline V gene are KGHSH and LQKENI. The V and J ends lost 4 bases and 5 bases respectively, with 9 bases between them. This CDR3 spans 13 amino acids. This CDR3 reads CASSLGPHNEQFF. In DNA form, the CDR3 reads TGTGCCAGCTCACTCGGGCCCCACAATGAGCAGTTCTTC.

The chain carries TRBV2 and TRBJ2-7; TRBD2 agrees at 8 bases. V gave up 1 base and J gave up 1 base; unmatched junction bases: 6. This CDR3 region has 16 residues. CDR1 and CDR2 (germline): SNHLY, FYNNEI. The DNA of the CDR3 is TGTGCCAGCAGTGAAGGTCTAGCGGGTGCTTCCTACGAGCAGTACTTC. This sequence encodes CASSEGLAGASYEQYF. Based on the CDR3 plus reference TRBV2 and TRBJ2-7, the full variable domain is EPEVTQTPSHQVTQMGQEVILRCVPISNHLYFYWYRQILGQKVEFLVSFYNNEISEKSEIFDDQFSVERPDGSNFTLKIRSTKLEDSAMYFCASSEGLAGASYEQYFGPGTRLTVT.

J is TRBJ2-2 and V is TRBV14, with D unclear. CDR3 length: 13 amino acids. In germline, CDR1 is SGHDN, CDR2 FVKESK. The ends were cut back, 1 base at V and 5 bases at J, with 5 bases in the middle. CDR3 residues: CASSQVMTGELFF. CDR3 DNA sequence: TGTGCCAGCAGCCAAGTAATGACCGGGGAGCTGTTTTTT.

This chain links TRBV28 with TRBJ1-2; D possibly corresponds to TRBD1 (6 bases). The ends were cut back, 5 bases at V and 8 bases at J, with 15 bases in the middle. This CDR3 comprises 13 residues. CDR1 is MDHEN and CDR2 is SYDVKM in the germline V gene. The CDR3 protein is CASSPQGTLGYTF. The CDR3 DNA sequence: TGTGCCAGCAGTCCTCAGGGGACGCTGGGCTACACCTTC.

This rearrangement joins TRBV7-3 to TRBJ1-3; 7 bases are shared with TRBD1. There are 15 residues in the CDR3. Germline V lookup: CDR1 SGHTA, CDR2 FQGTGA. V shed 5 bases and J 4 bases; nucleotides not matched to a gene: 8. CDR3 bases: TGTGCCAGCAGCCTTTCAGGGGGGTACGGAAACACCATATATTTT. It is translated as CASSLSGGYGNTIYF.

This chain connects TRBV5-6 to TRBJ1-6; a possible D gene is TRBD1 (6 bases). The CDR3 is 14 residues long. Germline CDR1 reads SGHDT; CDR2 reads YYEEEE. The germline V and J ends were trimmed by 4 bases and 6 bases, with 11 bases remaining between them. CDR3 protein: CASSMDSRNSPLHF. Here the CDR3 DNA reads TGTGCCAGCAGCATGGACAGTCGTAATTCACCCCTCCACTTT.

The genes are TRBV29-1 and TRBJ2-7, with a tentative D call TRBD2 (5 bases). Per the germline V gene, CDR1 is SQVTM and CDR2 is ANQGSEA. Trimming cost V 4 bases and J 2 bases, with 6 bases left between them. The CDR3 sequence is 11 residues long. In DNA, the CDR3 is TGCAGCGTTGGGAGGACCTACGAGCAGTACTTC. It is translated as CSVGRTYEQYF.

This chain connects TRBV27 to TRBJ1-5, with D hard to call. The CDR3 is made up of 15 amino acids. Deletions cut 6 bases from V and 2 bases from J, with 14 bases between. The germline gives CDR1 MNHEY, CDR2 SMNVEV (reference sequence). The CDR3 loop is CASSLGGSGNQPQHF. The CDR3 DNA is TGTGCCAGCAGCCTGGGAGGGAGTGGCAATCAGCCCCAGCATTTT.

This chain uses TRBV7-9 with TRBJ2-1; TRBD1 matches at 10 bases. The CDR3 is made up of 15 amino acids. Germline loops: CDR1 SEHNR, CDR2 FQNEAQ (reference sequence). Trimming cost V 6 bases and J 8 bases; bases outside gene matches: 10. The CDR3 nucleotides read TGTGCCAGCAGACCAGGACAGGGGGTTAGGGATGAGCAGTTCTTC. It yields the protein CASRPGQGVRDEQFF. The full variable domain, completed using reference TRBV7-9 and TRBJ2-1, is DTGVSQNPRHKITKRGQNVTFRCDPISEHNRLYWYRQTLGQGPEFLTYFQNEAQLEKSRLLSDRFSAERPKGSFSTLEIQRTEQGDSAMYLCASRPGQGVRDEQFFGPGTRLTVL.

The CDR3 loop reads CATSRERLAGDTQYF. CDR3 DNA sequence: TGTGCCACCAGCAGAGAAAGGCTAGCGGGAGATACGCAGTATTTT. V and J are TRBV15 and TRBJ2-3, with 8 positions matching TRBD2. This CDR3 is built from 15 residues. Germline V gene lookup returns CDR1 LNHNV and CDR2 YYDKDF (reference sequence). The junction had 4 bases not matched to a gene; V was cut back by 0 bases and J by 5 bases.